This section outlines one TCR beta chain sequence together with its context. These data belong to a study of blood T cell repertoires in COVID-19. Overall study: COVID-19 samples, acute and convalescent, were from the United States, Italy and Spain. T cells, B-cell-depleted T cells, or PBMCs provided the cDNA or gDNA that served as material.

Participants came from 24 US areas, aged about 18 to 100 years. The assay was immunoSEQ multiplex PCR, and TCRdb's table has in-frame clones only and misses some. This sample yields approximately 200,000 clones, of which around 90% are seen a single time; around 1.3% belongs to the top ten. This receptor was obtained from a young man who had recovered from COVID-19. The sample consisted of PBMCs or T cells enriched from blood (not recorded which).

CDR3 residues: CASSSLGTGHEKLFF. The DNA of the CDR3 is TGTGCCAGCAGCTCACTGGGGACAGGGCATGAAAAACTGTTTTTT. The chain couples TRBV11-2 to TRBJ1-4; 9 bases are shared with TRBD1. The CDR3 has 15 amino acids. Germline V CDR1 and CDR2: SGHAT, FQNNGV. V shed 4 bases, J shed 6 bases, and the junction held 6 bases outside the gene matches.